This TCR beta chain was documented in a study of T cell responses to AZD1222 COVID-19 vaccine. General study points: Donor demographics were predominantly white British with a female majority; clonal diversity may be underestimated. Baseline seropositives among AZD1222 recipients totaled only six. Repertoires were obtained solely post-peak T cell response.

Concerning this clone itself: Its antigen is not known.

Clones were read by immunoSEQ multiplex PCR, and TCRdb kept only the in-frame ones, dropping some. Among 150,000 to 200,000 clones listed, over 70% were seen once. CDR3 size: 15 residues. Germline V gives CDR1 SGDLS, CDR2 YYNGEE. V was cut by 0 bases and J by 7 bases, with 13 bases left in between. The chain carries TRBV9 and TRBJ2-2; TRBD2 might be the D (5 bases). This specimen consisted of peripheral blood, obtained on day 0 of MenACWY control vaccination. The source is an adult in good health. DNA for the CDR3: TGTGCCAGCAGCGTAGAAAGTTCGGGAAACGGGGAGCTGTTTTTT. Encoded protein: CASSVESSGNGELFF. The entire variable domain, with the rest obtained from reference TRBV9 and TRBJ2-2, is as follows: DSGVTQTPKHLITATGQRVTLRCSPRSGDLSVYWYQQSLDQGLQFLIQYYNGEERAKGNILERFSAQQFPDLHSELNLSSLELGDSALYFCASSVESSGNGELFFGEGSRLTVL.